A single sample gave rise to the 22 T cell receptor beta chains below, sequenced in a study of post-analysis software for immune sequencing data. Study-level results: Five TRBV segments occurring more often in patients than controls included TRBV5-6, TRBV5-1 and TRBV20-1.

Included in the TCR beta cDNA libraries were unique molecular identifiers. TCRdb called the PCR reads again in MiXCR, with one record for every CDR3 protein. The sample yields roughly 800,000 distinct CDR3 sequences, 46% seen once. Their target antigens are unknown. The sample taken for sequencing was blood. The receptor set was obtained from a girl between 10 and 17 years old with multiple sclerosis.

The rearrangement uses TRBV15 and TRBJ2-7; the match to TRBD2 covers 7 bases. This CDR3 is built from 16 residues. Germline V gene sequence: CDR1 LNHNV, CDR2 YYDKDF (reference sequence). V shed 0 bases and J 0 bases; nucleotides not matched to a gene: 5. The CDR3 here is CATSRDRGSSSYEQYF. The CDR3 DNA sequence: TGTGCCACCAGCAGAGATCGCGGGAGTAGCTCCTACGAGCAGTACTTC. The full variable domain, its missing parts supplied by reference TRBV15 and TRBJ2-7, is DAMVIQNPRYQVTQFGKPVTLSCSQTLNHNVMYWYQQKSSQAPKLLFHYYDKDFNNEADTPDNFQSRRPNTSFCFLDIRSPGLGDTAMYLCATSRDRGSSSYEQYFGPGTRLTVT.

This chain connects TRBV10-3 to TRBJ2-3; D may be TRBD1 or TRBD2 (6 bases each). Between the trimmed V and J ends, which lost 0 bases and 4 bases, there was a span of 17 bases. The germline gives CDR1 ENHRY, CDR2 SYGVKD. The CDR3 is 17 residues long. The CDR3 DNA follows: TGTGCCATCAGTGAGTCGTGGGGGGCCTTAGCCCCAGATACGCAGTATTTT. Its translation is CAISESWGALAPDTQYF.

The chain links TRBV7-8 to TRBJ2-2; 7 bases agree with TRBD1. Trimming cost V 5 bases and J 6 bases; bases outside gene matches: 15. Germline loops: CDR1 SGHVS, CDR2 FQNEAQ. The CDR3 covers 17 residues. CDR3 amino acids: CASSHDLRQDRSGELFF. In DNA, the CDR3 is TGTGCCAGCAGCCACGACCTCAGACAGGACAGGTCCGGGGAGCTGTTTTTT.

This clonotype has a handful of counts. The genes are TRBV29-1 and TRBJ2-1, with D unclear. Trimming took off 6 bases at V and 2 bases at J, with 14 bases between the two ends. CDR1 is SQVTM, CDR2 ANQGSEA, per germline. CDR3 length: 14 amino acids. The CDR3 is CSVRDIAAYNEQFF. The CDR3 DNA reads TGCAGCGTCCGCGATATTGCGGCCTACAATGAGCAGTTCTTC.

In DNA, the CDR3 is TGTGCCAGCAGCTTAGATCGGGGGCCGGACCAGCCCCAGCATTTT. Protein sequence: CASSLDRGPDQPQHF. The J gene is TRBJ1-5, the V gene TRBV7-6; D might be TRBD1 (6 bases). The CDR3 has 15 residues. Germline V gene data show CDR1 as SGHVS and CDR2 as FNYEAQ. Trimming removed 1 base from V and 7 bases from J, with 14 bases in between. The full variable domain, its missing parts supplied by reference TRBV7-6 and TRBJ1-5, is GAGVSQSPRYKVTKRGQDVALRCDPISGHVSLYWYRQALGQGPEFLTYFNYEAQQDKSGLPNDRFSAERPEGSISTLTIQRTEQRDSAMYRCASSLDRGPDQPQHFGDGTRLSIL.

The gene calls are TRBV20-1 and TRBJ1-5; D is unresolved. The V gene's germline CDR1 is DFQATT and CDR2 SNEGSKA (reference sequence). There are 15 residues in the CDR3. Between the trimmed V and J ends, which lost 0 bases and 0 bases, there was a span of 9 bases. The DNA for the CDR3 is TGCAGTGCTAGAGATATGGTTGATAGCAATCAGCCCCAGCATTTT. Translating it yields CSARDMVDSNQPQHF.

The CDR3 DNA follows: TGCAGCGTCATAGGAGGCGAGTACAATGAGCAGTTCTTC. Translated, it gives CSVIGGEYNEQFF. J is TRBJ2-1 and V is TRBV29-1; TRBD2 might be the D (5 bases). Trimming stripped 6 bases from V and 4 bases from J, with 13 bases between. The CDR3 has 13 residues. The germline CDR1 and CDR2 sequences are SQVTM and ANQGSEA.

The chain links TRBV20-1 to TRBJ2-5; D may be TRBD1 (5 bases). This CDR3 region has 12 residues. V was cut by 6 bases and J by 4 bases, with 12 bases left in between. The germline V gene has CDR1 DFQATT and CDR2 SNEGSKA (reference sequence). CDR3 region: CSAQGFGETQYF. Here the CDR3 DNA reads TGCAGTGCCCAGGGTTTTGGAGAGACCCAGTACTTC.

This rearrangement joins TRBV12-5 to TRBJ1-5, with D maybe TRBD1 (6 bases). Trimming removed 5 bases from V and 0 bases from J, with 14 bases in between. The germline V gene encodes CDR1 LGHNT and CDR2 FRNRAP. CDR3 length: 16 amino acids. The CDR3 spells CASGIRDTNSNQPQHF. As DNA, the CDR3 is TGTGCTAGTGGTATCCGGGACACCAATAGCAATCAGCCCCAGCATTTT.

The rearrangement joins TRBV29-1 to TRBJ2-1; perhaps TRBD1 as D (6 bases). Per the germline V gene, CDR1 is SQVTM and CDR2 is ANQGSEA. CDR3 length equals 13 residues. The germline V and J ends were trimmed by 7 bases and 7 bases, with 17 bases remaining between them. This CDR3 is CSARAGQGNEQFF. The CDR3 nucleotides are TGCAGCGCTAGGGCAGGGCAGGGGAATGAGCAGTTCTTC.

This clonotype has just a few counts. The gene calls are TRBV12-3 or TRBV12-4 and TRBJ2-4, with D maybe TRBD2 (6 bases). CDR3 length equals 15 residues. The V and J ends lost 7 bases and 0 bases respectively, with 13 bases between them. The CDR3 loop is CASTFGGLAKNIQYF. CDR3 DNA sequence: TGTGCCAGCACTTTCGGAGGGCTAGCCAAAAACATTCAGTACTTC.

V usage is TRBV29-1 and J usage is TRBJ2-1, with 14 bases fitting TRBD2. Germline V gene data show CDR1 as SQVTM and CDR2 as ANQGSEA. Trimming took 7 bases from V and 9 from J; bases not matched to a gene: 8. The CDR3 covers 14 residues. In DNA form, the CDR3 reads TGCAGCGGAAGGGGACTAGCGGGAGTTGGTGAGCAGTTCTTC. Protein sequence: CSGRGLAGVGEQFF.

This chain uses TRBV12-3 or TRBV12-4 with TRBJ2-5, with D possibly matching TRBD2 (6 bases). There are 13 residues in the CDR3. V was shortened by 8 bases and J by 2 bases, with 12 bases between the two germline ends. The chain's CDR3 is CASSGGVQETQYF. The CDR3 nucleotides read TGTGCCAGCTCGGGCGGGGTACAAGAGACCCAGTACTTC.

This clonotype was counted only a few times. J is TRBJ2-3 and V is TRBV5-1; a weak D match, TRBD2 (6 bases). CDR1 and CDR2 (germline): SGHRS, YFSETQ. Between the trimmed V and J ends, which lost 7 bases and 6 bases, there was a span of 9 bases. The CDR3 extends over 11 amino acids. The CDR3 DNA is TGCGCCAGCGGAGGGGTGGATACGCAGTATTTT. Protein: CASGGVDTQYF.

As to this clonotype: An end of the junction differs from the germline gene, which may be a read error. CDR3 amino acids: CTSSDILPLHF. The CDR3 DNA follows: TGTACCAGCAGTGATATTCTTCCCCTCCACTTT. V and J are TRBV6-1 and TRBJ1-6; no clear D gene. CDR3 length equals 11 residues. CDR1 MNHNS and CDR2 SASEGT come from the germline V gene.

V usage is TRBV12-3 or TRBV12-4 and J usage is TRBJ2-1; unclear D gene. V was cut by 4 bases and J by 2 bases, with 15 bases left in between. CDR3 size: 16 residues. The CDR3 sequence: CASSSRTRPPYNEQFF. The DNA of the CDR3 is TGTGCCAGCAGTTCCCGGACCCGGCCACCCTACAATGAGCAGTTCTTC.

This clonotype was recorded a few times. The V and J genes are TRBV6-1 and TRBJ2-5; no reliable D call. V dropped 7 bases and J dropped 5 bases, with 14 bases sitting between them. Germline lookup yields CDR1 MNHNS and CDR2 SASEGT. The CDR3 is 13 amino acids. CDR3 protein: CASIGPELETQYF. CDR3 DNA sequence: TGTGCCAGCATAGGTCCGGAGTTGGAGACCCAGTACTTC.

The chain couples TRBV10-3 to TRBJ2-5; tentative D call: TRBD2 (6 bases). CDR1 and CDR2 from the germline V gene are ENHRY and SYGVKD. V lost 3 bases, J lost 0 bases, and 11 bases lay in between. The CDR3 runs 15 residues. The CDR3 region has the DNA TGTGCCATCAGTGATGCGGGATCCCACCAAGAGACCCAGTACTTC. Protein product: CAISDAGSHQETQYF.

J is TRBJ1-4 and V is TRBV13; TRBD1 matches 10 bases. Per the germline V gene, CDR1 is PRHDT and CDR2 is FYEKMQ (reference sequence). This CDR3 contains 14 residues. V gave up 4 bases and J gave up 5 bases; unmatched junction bases: 1. CDR3 residues: CASSSGQGNEKLFF. DNA for the CDR3: TGTGCCAGCAGCTCGGGACAGGGGAATGAAAAACTGTTTTTT.

The chain carries TRBV24-1 and TRBJ2-1, with 7 bases matching TRBD1. The CDR3 is 16 amino acids. With V trimmed by 4 bases and J by 0 bases, 5 bases remained unmatched. The germline CDR1 and CDR2 sequences are KGHDR and SFDVKD. For the CDR3, the DNA is TGTGCCACCAGTGAGCCGACAGGGTACTCCTACAATGAGCAGTTCTTC. This gives the protein CATSEPTGYSYNEQFF.

This clonotype turned up a few times. The rearrangement joins TRBV28 to TRBJ2-1; 7 nucleotides line up with TRBD1. The CDR3 totals 15 residues. J lost 2 bases, V lost 2 bases, and 3 bases had no gene match. Germline loops: CDR1 MDHEN, CDR2 SYDVKM. The CDR3 DNA reads TGTGCCAGCAGTTTAGACAGGGTACCCTACAATGAGCAGTTCTTC. Protein sequence: CASSLDRVPYNEQFF. The full variable domain, completed using reference TRBV28 and TRBJ2-1, is DVKVTQSSRYLVKRTGEKVFLECVQDMDHENMFWYRQDPGLGLRLIYFSYDVKMKEKGDIPEGYSVSREKKERFSLILESASTNQTSMYLCASSLDRVPYNEQFFGPGTRLTVL.

The gene calls are TRBV7-3 and TRBJ2-1; D gene ambiguous. Deletions cut 2 bases from V and 5 bases from J, with 16 bases between. The CDR3 has 16 residues. Germline CDR1 is SGHTA and CDR2 is FQGTGA. In DNA, the CDR3 is TGTGCCAGCAGCTTACAAAGTAGGGTACGGGACAATGAGCAGTTCTTC. Translation gives CASSLQSRVRDNEQFF.